These 6 T cell receptor beta chains originate from one sample sequenced in a study of vaccination and CD4 T cells after COVID-19. Specified treatment: 10-day PBMC culture with coronavirus spike peptide pools or control peptides (ViraFEST assay). An Oncomine TCR Beta short-read assay was used to sequence the DNA from cultured CD4+ T cells. TCRdb re-analysed the PCR reads in MiXCR, keeping a single row per CDR3 protein. The sample comprises over 10,000 distinct CDR3 sequences, about 57% of which are singletons, and 9.1% rests with the top ten. The antigens of these receptors remain unknown. The sequenced sample was CD4+ T cells from blood, cultured in vitro. The receptor set was obtained from a human donor who had recovered from COVID-19.

This clonotype was seen more than once but under ten times. The chain couples TRBV24-1 to TRBJ2-1; TRBD1 agrees at 9 bases. V lost 4 bases to trimming and J lost 3 bases; unmatched junction nucleotides: 6. Germline V lookup: CDR1 KGHDR, CDR2 SFDVKD. The CDR3 totals 16 residues. In nucleotides, the CDR3 is TGTGCCACCAGTGAGACCGGGACAGGGCACTACAATGAGCAGTTCTTC. Amino acids: CATSETGTGHYNEQFF.

This clonotype has more than one count but fewer than ten. The CDR3 DNA is TGTGCCAGCAGTTACTCAACATCAAACAGGGAAATCGGGACTGAAGCTTTCTTT. It translates to CASSYSTSNREIGTEAFF. The rearrangement joins TRBV6-5 to TRBJ1-1, with D maybe TRBD1 (6 bases). Trimming stripped 0 bases from V and 5 bases from J, with 22 bases between. The CDR3 is 18 amino acids. The germline V gene has CDR1 MNHEY and CDR2 SVGAGI.

The chain is built from TRBV19 and TRBJ2-7; 7 bases map to TRBD1. Per the germline V gene, CDR1 is LNHDA and CDR2 is SQIVND (reference sequence). With V trimmed by 9 bases and J by 2 bases, 10 bases remained unmatched. CDR3 size: 14 residues. The CDR3: CASRPVTGAYEQYF. Here the CDR3 DNA reads TGTGCCAGCCGCCCTGTCACAGGGGCCTACGAGCAGTACTTC.

The chain employs TRBV20-1 and TRBJ1-6; TRBD1 agrees at 11 bases. This CDR3 region has 15 residues. The V gene end was trimmed by 2 bases and the J gene end by 9 bases; junction bases not matched to a gene: 6. CDR1 is DFQATT and CDR2 is SNEGSKA in the germline V gene (reference sequence). As DNA, the CDR3 is TGCAGTGCTAGATTTCGGGGACAGGGGGTTTCACCCCTCCACTTT. It yields the protein CSARFRGQGVSPLHF.

The chain recombines TRBV6-1 with TRBJ1-6; D is ambiguous. The germline CDR1 and CDR2 sequences are MNHNS and SASEGT. The CDR3 totals 17 residues. Trimming pared 6 bases from V and 0 bases from J, leaving 15 bases between. CDR3 amino acids: CASSVRASSSYNSPLHF. The CDR3 DNA follows: TGTGCCAGCAGCGTACGGGCATCCAGCTCCTATAATTCACCCCTCCACTTT.

The V call is TRBV25-1, the J call TRBJ2-5; 8 bases match TRBD2. V trimming: 2 bases; J trimming: 5 bases; junction bases outside the gene matches: 4. The germline V gene has CDR1 MGHDK and CDR2 SYGVNS. The length of the CDR3 is 14 residues. The CDR3 spells CASSERGGGETQYF. DNA of the CDR3: TGTGCCAGCAGTGAACGGGGGGGCGGGGAGACCCAGTACTTC. The full variable domain, its missing parts supplied by reference TRBV25-1 and TRBJ2-5, is EADIYQTPRYLVIGTGKKITLECSQTMGHDKMYWYQQDPGMELHLIHYSYGVNSTEKGDLSSESTVSRIRTEHFPLTLESARPSHTSQYLCASSERGGGETQYFGPGTRLLVL.